The next 27 T cell receptor beta chains were all read from a single sample in a study of long-term antiretroviral therapy in people with HIV. The assay used was immunoSEQ (version v3.0), run at survey level. Method: immunoSEQ multiplex PCR; TCRdb's copy keeps in-frame clones and lacks some. The sample lists tens of thousands of clones; more than 80% were seen once. The sequencing used unsorted PBMCs, collected 0.3 years after starting antiretroviral therapy. The receptors come from a middle-aged man with HIV.

This clone was counted once. The CDR3 is CASSQGTALAGANVLTF. Written as DNA, the CDR3 is TGTGCCAGCAGCCAGGGGACAGCCCTTGCTGGGGCCAACGTCCTGACTTTC. V is TRBV14 and J is TRBJ2-6, with 7 bases that match TRBD1. V trimming: 3 bases; J trimming: 2 bases; junction bases outside the gene matches: 7. The CDR3 is 17 residues long. From germline, CDR1 is SGHDN and CDR2 FVKESK. The full variable domain, completed using reference TRBV14 and TRBJ2-6, is EAGVTQFPSHSVIEKGQTVTLRCDPISGHDNLYWYRRVMGKEIKFLLHFVKESKQDESGMPNNRFLAERTGGTYSTLKVQPAELEDSGVYFCASSQGTALAGANVLTFGAGSRLTVL.

The chain recombines TRBV7-8 with TRBJ1-3; maybe TRBD1 (5 bases). Germline values: CDR1 SGHVS, CDR2 FQNEAQ. The CDR3 sequence is 15 residues long. The V and J ends lost 5 bases and 4 bases respectively, with 15 bases between them. The CDR3 is CASSLGTVKGNTIYF. CDR3 DNA sequence: TGTGCCAGCAGCCTCGGGACCGTAAAGGGAAACACCATATATTTT.

The chain's CDR3 is CASSRFGQLNTEAFF. The CDR3 DNA follows: TGTGCCAGCAGCAGATTCGGACAGTTGAACACTGAAGCTTTCTTT. This rearrangement joins TRBV14 to TRBJ1-1; possibly TRBD1 for D (6 bases). Trimming left V 5 bases short and J 0 bases short, with 13 bases between. This CDR3 is built from 15 residues. Per the germline V gene, CDR1 is SGHDN and CDR2 is FVKESK. Looking up the rest from reference TRBV14 and TRBJ1-1 gives the full variable domain: EAGVTQFPSHSVIEKGQTVTLRCDPISGHDNLYWYRRVMGKEIKFLLHFVKESKQDESGMPNNRFLAERTGGTYSTLKVQPAELEDSGVYFCASSRFGQLNTEAFFGQGTRLTVV.

This clone was observed a handful of times. The J gene is TRBJ2-1, the V gene TRBV10-3; tentative D call: TRBD2 (6 bases). The germline V gene has CDR1 ENHRY and CDR2 SYGVKD. V gave up 4 bases and J gave up 10 bases, with 8 bases separating them. The CDR3 consists of 11 residues. The CDR3 DNA reads TGTGCCATCAGTGTCGCGGGGGAGCAGTTCTTC. It is translated as CAISVAGEQFF.

This clone was recorded a few times. V and J are TRBV5-1 and TRBJ1-3; no clear D. Germline V gene sequence: CDR1 SGHRS, CDR2 YFSETQ. The V gene lost 2 bases and the J gene lost 0 bases, with 12 bases spanning the gap. The CDR3 loop spans 16 amino acids. The CDR3 region has the DNA TGCGCCAGCAGCTTAGGGTACAGTGACTCTGGAAACACCATATATTTT. Its translation: CASSLGYSDSGNTIYF.

The chain carries TRBV18 and TRBJ2-7, with TRBD2 as a possible D gene (6 bases). Germline-derived CDR1 and CDR2 are KGHSH and LQKENI. The V gene lost 6 bases and the J gene lost 7 bases, with 13 bases spanning the gap. This CDR3 spans 12 amino acids. CDR3 nucleotides: TGTGCCAGCTCGCGGGGCCCGTTGGAGCAGTACTTC. Its protein is CASSRGPLEQYF. Variable domain in full (rest from reference TRBV18 and TRBJ2-7): NAGVMQNPRHLVRRRGQEARLRCSPMKGHSHVYWYRQLPEEGLKFMVYLQKENIIDESGMPKERFSAEFPKEGPSILRIQQVVRGDSAAYFCASSRGPLEQYFGPGTRLTVT.

The chain joins TRBV28 to TRBJ2-7; maybe TRBD1 (6 bases). The germline V gene encodes CDR1 MDHEN and CDR2 SYDVKM. Between the trimmed V and J ends, which lost 7 bases and 4 bases, there was a span of 8 bases. This CDR3 has 11 residues. The CDR3 spells CASTDRYEQYF. The CDR3, as DNA: TGTGCCAGCACCGACAGGTACGAGCAGTACTTC.

The rearrangement links TRBV28 to TRBJ1-2, with 11 bases lining up with TRBD1. This CDR3 is 12 amino acids long. V dropped 10 bases and J dropped 8; count of bases not matched to a gene: 6. Germline lookup yields CDR1 MDHEN and CDR2 SYDVKM. For the CDR3, the DNA is TGTGCCACGGACAGGGGGCCCGGGGGCTACACCTTC. It specifies CATDRGPGGYTF.

This rearrangement joins TRBV4-3 to TRBJ1-2, with D possibly TRBD1 on 6 matching bases. Germline V gene sequence: CDR1 LGHNA, CDR2 YSLEER. The CDR3 length is 17 residues. V lost 2 bases and J 3 bases, leaving 19 bases between the germline ends. DNA of the CDR3: TGCGCCAGCAGCCAAAAGAGCCGGGGGCAGGTTTACTATGGCTACACCTTC. Translated: CASSQKSRGQVYYGYTF.

The rearrangement joins TRBV7-9 to TRBJ1-4, with D perhaps matching TRBD1 (6 bases). Germline CDR1 SEHNR, CDR2 FQNEAQ (reference sequence). V was shortened by 3 bases and J by 5 bases, with 10 bases between the two germline ends. This CDR3 is built from 14 residues. CDR3 DNA: TGTGCCAGCAGCTTTAGGGGGGGGAATGAAAAACTGTTTTTT. Its translation is CASSFRGGNEKLFF.

In DNA, the CDR3 is TGTGCCAGCAGTCGACAGGGCGGCAATGGCGAGACCCAGTACTTC. This encodes CASSRQGGNGETQYF. This chain links TRBV5-8 with TRBJ2-5; 7 bases are a match to TRBD1. V trimming: 5 bases; J trimming: 5 bases; junction bases outside the gene matches: 12. The germline V gene has CDR1 SGHTS and CDR2 YDEGEE. This CDR3 is 15 amino acids long.

The chain is built from TRBV18 and TRBJ1-1, with a weak D call TRBD1 (6 bases). Between the trimmed V and J ends, which lost 5 bases and 2 bases, there was a span of 15 bases. This CDR3 comprises 15 residues. In germline, CDR1 is KGHSH, CDR2 LQKENI. The CDR3: CASSGRTAVNTEAFF. DNA for the CDR3: TGTGCCAGCTCAGGTAGGACAGCCGTTAACACTGAAGCTTTCTTT.

As for this clone: The same CDR3 arises from other DNA sequences in this sample as well. The chain couples TRBV18 to TRBJ1-2, with unresolved D. V lost 3 bases, J lost 9 bases, and 14 bases lay in between. The CDR3 consists of 13 residues. The germline gives CDR1 KGHSH, CDR2 LQKENI. CDR3 sequence reads: CASSPGDGRSYTF. CDR3 bases: TGTGCCAGCTCACCGGGAGACGGGCGAAGCTACACCTTC.

This chain's CDR3 is CASSFWGHQETQYF. The CDR3 DNA reads as TGTGCCAGCAGTTTTTGGGGGCATCAAGAGACCCAGTACTTC. This rearrangement joins TRBV28 to TRBJ2-5, with D tentatively TRBD1 (6 bases). This CDR3 is built from 14 residues. Germline V gene sequence: CDR1 MDHEN, CDR2 SYDVKM. V dropped 3 bases and J dropped 2 bases, with 10 bases sitting between them.

This clone appeared a few times. The chain has TRBV7-2 and TRBJ1-2; 10 nucleotides line up with TRBD1. The CDR3 covers 14 residues. The germline gives CDR1 SGHTA, CDR2 FQGNSA. V lost 5 bases, J lost 4 bases, and 4 bases stayed unmatched. CDR3 nucleotide sequence: TGTGCCAGCAGCCCAAGACAGGGGGCCTATGGCTACACCTTC. This gives the protein CASSPRQGAYGYTF.

The chain uses TRBV18 and TRBJ2-2; TRBD1 is a possible D gene (6 bases). The CDR3 spans 15 residues. Trimming shortened V by 3 bases and J by 1 base, and 9 bases separated the two germline ends. Germline lookup yields CDR1 KGHSH and CDR2 LQKENI. DNA of the CDR3: TGTGCCAGCTCACCCGACAGGAAGAACACCGGGGAGCTGTTTTTT. This encodes CASSPDRKNTGELFF. The variable domain in full, completed from reference TRBV18 and TRBJ2-2, reads NAGVMQNPRHLVRRRGQEARLRCSPMKGHSHVYWYRQLPEEGLKFMVYLQKENIIDESGMPKERFSAEFPKEGPSILRIQQVVRGDSAAYFCASSPDRKNTGELFFGEGSRLTVL.

The J gene is TRBJ1-5, the V gene TRBV29-1; D is uncertain. V lost 4 bases, J lost 2 bases, and 15 bases lay in between. CDR3 size: 15 residues. Germline V lookup: CDR1 SQVTM, CDR2 ANQGSEA. The CDR3 is CSVADGIIGNQPQHF. The CDR3, as DNA: TGCAGCGTTGCAGACGGAATTATTGGCAATCAGCCCCAGCATTTT.

The chain couples TRBV29-1 to TRBJ2-2; D not resolved. Per germline, CDR1 SQVTM and CDR2 ANQGSEA. This CDR3 is built from 13 residues. Trimming took off 3 bases at V and 2 bases at J, with 7 bases between the two ends. The CDR3 region is CSVDRSNTGELFF. CDR3 coding DNA: TGCAGCGTTGATAGAAGCAACACCGGGGAGCTGTTTTTT.

The rearrangement uses TRBV5-1 and TRBJ2-1; D possibly corresponds to TRBD1 (6 bases). This CDR3 contains 15 residues. The V end was cut by 0 bases, the J end by 3 bases, with 10 bases between. CDR1 and CDR2 (germline): SGHRS, YFSETQ. In DNA form, the CDR3 reads TGCGCCAGCAGCTTGGGCCAGGGGATCTACAATGAGCAGTTCTTC. Translated, it gives CASSLGQGIYNEQFF.

The chain has TRBV18 and TRBJ1-1, with TRBD1 matching over 11 bases. Germline trimming cut 8 bases from V and 8 bases from J; bases unmatched to any gene: 7. The germline CDR1 and CDR2 sequences are KGHSH and LQKENI. This CDR3 has 13 amino acids. The CDR3, as DNA: TGTGCCAGCATGGGACAGGGGGGAAAAGAAGCTTTCTTT. Translation: CASMGQGGKEAFF.

The V gene is TRBV27, the J gene TRBJ1-2; D not resolved. Per germline, CDR1 MNHEY and CDR2 SMNVEV (reference sequence). The CDR3 consists of 13 residues. Between the trimmed V and J ends, which lost 4 bases and 3 bases, there was a span of 9 bases. This CDR3 reads CASSYQRYYGYTF. The CDR3 nucleotides are TGTGCCAGCAGTTATCAGCGATACTATGGCTACACCTTC.

The chain joins TRBV19 to TRBJ1-5; D unresolved. With 5 bases removed from V and 7 bases from J, the gap between germline ends came to 12 bases. This CDR3 comprises 13 residues. CDR1 and CDR2 (germline): LNHDA, SQIVND (reference sequence). CDR3 in amino acids: CASSSFQSQPQHF. In DNA form, the CDR3 reads TGTGCCAGTAGTTCCTTCCAATCCCAGCCCCAGCATTTT.

The chain couples TRBV30 to TRBJ2-7, with a weak D call TRBD1 (6 bases). CDR1 and CDR2 from the germline V gene are GTSNPN and SVGIG (reference sequence). The V end was cut by 4 bases, the J end by 4 bases, with 14 bases between. The CDR3 length is 13 residues. CDR3 in amino acids: CAWTRDKLYEQYF. CDR3 nucleotides: TGTGCCTGGACTCGGGACAAACTATACGAGCAGTACTTC.

This chain links TRBV14 with TRBJ2-6; D is uncertain. Germline values: CDR1 SGHDN, CDR2 FVKESK. The length of the CDR3 is 16 residues. V shed 3 bases and J shed 4 bases, with 13 bases lying between them. The CDR3 DNA is TGTGCCAGCAGCCAGGACGACCCTCGAGGGGCCAACGTCCTGACTTTC. Translated: CASSQDDPRGANVLTF.

The genes are TRBV5-1 and TRBJ1-1; D may be TRBD1 (5 bases). This CDR3 region has 15 residues. CDR1 and CDR2 (germline): SGHRS, YFSETQ. The V end lost 4 bases, the J end lost 0 bases, and 13 bases lay between the germline ends. CDR3: CASSVRPGVNTEAFF. CDR3 nucleotide sequence: TGCGCCAGCAGCGTACGTCCGGGGGTGAACACTGAAGCTTTCTTT. Filled out from reference TRBV5-1 and TRBJ1-1, the complete variable domain reads KAGVTQTPRYLIKTRGQQVTLSCSPISGHRSVSWYQQTPGQGLQFLFEYFSETQRNKGNFPGRFSGRQFSNSRSEMNVSTLELGDSALYLCASSVRPGVNTEAFFGQGTRLTVV.

This rearrangement joins TRBV11-3 to TRBJ2-6; D is possibly TRBD1 (7 bases). Germline-derived CDR1 and CDR2 are SGHNT and YENEEA. This CDR3 is built from 16 residues. The V gene lost 4 bases and the J gene lost 2 bases, with 12 bases spanning the gap. The chain's CDR3 is CASSSEGAPGANVLTF. In DNA, the CDR3 is TGTGCCAGCAGCTCGGAGGGGGCGCCTGGGGCCAACGTCCTGACTTTC.

J is TRBJ2-3 and V is TRBV5-3, with 10 bases identical to TRBD1. TRBV5-3 is reported as an ORF; its role is uncertain. There are 16 residues in the CDR3. Trimming removed 4 bases from V and 3 bases from J; junction bases left unmatched: 8. The CDR3: CARSLGTGVWTDTQYF. In DNA form, the CDR3 reads TGTGCCAGAAGCCTGGGGACAGGGGTTTGGACAGATACGCAGTATTTT.